The next 9 T cell receptor beta chains were all read from a single sample in a study of blood T cell repertoires in COVID-19. Clones were sequenced by immunoSEQ multiplex PCR, and TCRdb holds only the in-frame ones, with some missing. The sample contains tens of thousands of clones, less than 90% of which appear only once. Input material: peripheral blood. The receptor source for this set is a man older than 75 in a cohort sampled during active COVID-19.

The CDR3 DNA sequence: TGTGCCAGCTCGTCCGACAGCGACAAAAACATTCAGTACTTC. Encoded protein: CASSSDSDKNIQYF. The chain joins TRBV18 to TRBJ2-4; tentatively, D is TRBD1 (5 bases). Trimming removed 6 bases at V and 3 bases at J, with 12 bases between. CDR1 and CDR2 from the germline V gene are KGHSH and LQKENI. This CDR3 contains 14 residues.

J is TRBJ2-2 and V is TRBV7-3, with D perhaps TRBD2 (6 bases). V was clipped by 5 bases and J by 5 bases, with 18 bases between them. The CDR3 runs to 16 residues. CDR1 and CDR2 from the germline V gene are SGHTA and FQGTGA. CDR3 loop: CASSPERGTRTGELFF. CDR3 in DNA: TGTGCCAGCAGCCCGGAACGGGGGACGCGGACCGGGGAGCTGTTTTTT.

This clone was counted once. J is TRBJ2-7 and V is TRBV19; D may be TRBD1 (5 bases). The V end was cut by 2 bases, the J end by 4 bases, with 12 bases between. Germline CDR1 LNHDA, CDR2 SQIVND (reference sequence). The CDR3 is 14 residues long. The DNA for the CDR3 is TGTGCCAGTAGTATAAGAGACAGAAGTTACGAGCAGTACTTC. It yields the protein CASSIRDRSYEQYF.

V is TRBV5-4 and J is TRBJ2-7, with a possible D match to TRBD1 (6 bases). CDR1 and CDR2 (germline): SGHNT, YYREEE (reference sequence). Trimming shortened V by 4 bases and J by 3 bases, and 14 bases separated the two germline ends. The CDR3 covers 14 residues. The CDR3 DNA follows: TGTGCCAGCAGCCGAAACAGGGAAAACTACGAGCAGTACTTC. This encodes CASSRNRENYEQYF.

V gene TRBV7-9 combines with J gene TRBJ1-2; TRBD1 matches 9 bases. The V and J ends lost 5 bases and 7 bases, in that order; junction bases with no gene match: 11. The CDR3 totals 15 residues. Germline assignment: CDR1 SEHNR and CDR2 FQNEAQ (reference sequence). This CDR3 is CASSLTGGKPSGYTF. The CDR3 DNA is TGTGCCAGCAGCCTGACAGGGGGTAAACCCTCTGGCTACACCTTC.

This clone was found once. This chain joins TRBV4-1 and TRBJ2-1, with D perhaps TRBD2 (6 bases). This CDR3 comprises 15 residues. Trimming pared 0 bases from V and 15 bases from J, leaving 21 bases between. Looked up from germline, CDR1 is MGHRA and CDR2 is YSYEKL. CDR3 sequence reads: CASSQEMGDGGGLFF. CDR3 nucleotide sequence: TGCGCCAGCAGCCAAGAAATGGGGGACGGGGGTGGTCTGTTCTTC.

The V gene is TRBV6-6, the J gene TRBJ1-1; 7 nucleotides match TRBD1. Germline CDR1 reads MNHNY; CDR2 reads SVGAGI (reference sequence). V trimming: 2 bases; J trimming: 5 bases; junction bases outside the gene matches: 5. This CDR3 is built from 14 residues. This CDR3 reads CASSYQDRSTEAFF. Here the CDR3 DNA reads TGTGCCAGCAGTTACCAGGACAGGTCAACTGAAGCTTTCTTT.

The J gene is TRBJ1-4, the V gene TRBV3-1 (or the pseudogene TRBV3-2), with D possibly being TRBD1 (5 bases). The CDR3 is 15 residues long. V was cut by 2 bases and J by 7 bases, with 14 bases left in between. Germline CDR1 is LGHDT and CDR2 is YNNKEL (reference sequence). The CDR3 region is CASSQPGGKSEKLFF. The CDR3 region has the DNA TGTGCCAGCAGCCAACCCGGGGGGAAAAGTGAAAAACTGTTTTTT.

The gene calls are TRBV7-3 and TRBJ1-2; possible D gene TRBD1, 5 bases. Germline-derived CDR1 and CDR2 are SGHTA and FQGTGA. Trimming removed 5 bases at V and 1 base at J, with 14 bases between. The length of the CDR3 is 15 residues. CDR3 amino acids: CASSPGGGNNYGYTF. The CDR3 DNA follows: TGTGCCAGCAGCCCCGGTGGGGGGAATAACTATGGCTACACCTTC.